The clone carrying this T cell receptor (beta chain) has a handful of counts. Its specificity is not known. The V gene lost 6 bases and the J gene lost 2 bases, with 23 bases spanning the gap. CDR1 is SGHVS and CDR2 is FNYEAQ in the germline V gene. The CDR3 has 17 amino acids. The treatment was: approximately nine-day PBMC culture with coronavirus spike peptide pools or control peptides (ViraFEST assay). Those CD4+ T cells from the unexposed donor predate the COVID-19 pandemic (2011-2018). This sample was taken from a study of vaccination and CD4 T cells after COVID-19. The study sequenced cultured CD4+ T cell DNA using the Oncomine TCR Beta short-read assay. Investigators isolated genomic DNA from cultured CD4+ T cells. TCRdb called the PCR reads again in MiXCR, with one record for every CDR3 protein. This sample has roughly 7,500 distinct CDR3 sequences, with roughly two fifths found just once.

The sequencing sample was made of CD4+ T cells from blood, cultured in vitro. The chain couples TRBV7-6 to TRBJ2-7; possibly TRBD1 for D (7 bases). This TCR came from a human donor in good health. The CDR3 reads CASSRARGTVSAYEQYF. CDR3 nucleotide sequence: TGTGCCAGCAGTCGGGCCCGGGGGACAGTGAGTGCCTACGAGCAGTACTTC.